These 7 T cell receptor beta chains originate from one sample sequenced in a study of T cell repertoires in cytomegalovirus infection. The antigens these receptors bind are not known. TCRdb independently ran MiXCR on the reads; one entry per CDR3 protein. The sample contains some 900,000 distinct CDR3 sequences, 30% to 35% of which appear only once. Material: cultured CD8+ T cells from PBMCs, obtained from culture after CMV antigen stimulation. These receptors were taken from a human donor in good health (CMV status not recorded). Some clones in this sample may be carry-over from other donors' samples.

J is TRBJ1-2 and V is TRBV6-6; D gene uncertain. CDR3 size: 18 residues. The germline V gene has CDR1 MNHNY and CDR2 SVGAGI (reference sequence). Trimming took off 0 bases at V and 4 bases at J, with 21 bases between the two ends. CDR3 residues: CASSYSEGNPGVGYGYTF. The CDR3 DNA reads as TGTGCCAGCAGTTACTCGGAGGGTAACCCCGGAGTTGGCTATGGCTACACCTTC.

The V gene is TRBV19, the J gene TRBJ1-1; 8 nucleotides match TRBD1. CDR1 and CDR2 from the germline V gene are LNHDA and SQIVND (reference sequence). V lost 3 bases to trimming and J lost 1 base; unmatched junction nucleotides: 1. The CDR3 has 14 residues. In DNA form, the CDR3 reads TGTGCCAGTAGTATGGGGACAGGGAACACTGAAGCTTTCTTT. Protein: CASSMGTGNTEAFF.

This chain uses TRBV12-3 or TRBV12-4 with TRBJ2-3; D is unresolved. V lost 10 bases, J lost 2 bases, and 13 bases lay in between. The CDR3 is 13 residues long. Here the CDR3 DNA reads TGTGCCAACTTCTCCCCCCACACAGATACGCAGTATTTT. Translating gives CANFSPHTDTQYF.

This clonotype was seen only once. This sequence joins TRBV9 and TRBJ2-3; 9 bases align to TRBD2. The CDR3 contains 19 residues. Germline V gene lookup returns CDR1 SGDLS and CDR2 YYNGEE. The ends lost 0 bases at V and 0 bases at J; junction bases unmatched: 11. The CDR3 sequence is CASSVGRGGGVSSTDTQYF. The CDR3 DNA follows: TGTGCCAGCAGCGTAGGGAGGGGCGGGGGGGTATCTAGCACAGATACGCAGTATTTT.

The chain links TRBV2 to TRBJ1-5; weak D call: TRBD1 (6 bases). V gave up 8 bases and J gave up 3 bases, with 8 bases separating them. This CDR3 has 12 amino acids. CDR1 and CDR2 (germline): SNHLY, FYNNEI. This CDR3 reads CASQGINQPQHF. CDR3 in DNA: TGTGCCAGCCAGGGGATCAATCAGCCCCAGCATTTT.

J is TRBJ2-5 and V is TRBV6-9; unclear D gene. Trimming shortened V by 3 bases and J by 2 bases, and 7 bases separated the two germline ends. The V gene's germline CDR1 is MNHGY and CDR2 SVAAGI. The CDR3 runs to 13 residues. DNA for the CDR3: TGTGCCAGCAGTTACAGGCTACAAGAGACCCAGTACTTC. Encoded protein: CASSYRLQETQYF.

The rearrangement joins TRBV7-9 to TRBJ1-2; TRBD1 is a possible D gene (5 bases). Germline V gene sequence: CDR1 SEHNR, CDR2 FQNEAQ (reference sequence). V lost 1 base, J lost 4 bases, and 13 bases lay in between. The CDR3 totals 15 residues. This CDR3 reads CASSLGDATVYGYTF. The CDR3 bases are TGTGCCAGCAGCTTAGGGGACGCAACCGTCTATGGCTACACCTTC.